This entry concerns a single T cell receptor beta chain. Its specificity is not known. The PCR contained 60 Vbeta and 13 Jbeta primers. The assay was immunoSEQ multiplex PCR, and TCRdb's table has in-frame clones only and misses some. The sample has some 130,000 clones; 75% to 90% are singletons. Trimming cost V 0 bases and J 3 bases; bases outside gene matches: 12. This CDR3 region has 19 residues. The germline CDR1 and CDR2 sequences are MGHRA and YSYEKL. This record comes from a study of cytomegalovirus exposure and HLA in healthy donors. Regarding the study as a whole: An analysis done earlier found most TCR beta V segments productive about 87% or about 30% of the time. V- and J-gene trimming in TCR beta was tied to a missense DCLRE1C variant by an analysis performed later. Among TCR beta chains, those listed as cytomegalovirus-associated numbered over 150.

This receptor was identified in a man aged 25-45 years in good health and CMV-seronegative. Material: PBMCs. The rearrangement joins TRBV4-1 to TRBJ2-2, with TRBD2 identical over 8 bases. The CDR3 spells CASSQEFRAGVEDTGELFF. Here the CDR3 DNA reads TGCGCCAGCAGCCAAGAGTTCAGAGCGGGAGTTGAGGACACCGGGGAGCTGTTTTTT.